What follows is one TCR beta chain and its context. The record originates from a study of blood T cell repertoires in COVID-19. Study summary: PBMCs, B-cell-depleted T cells, or T cells provided the cDNA or gDNA that made up the material.

This CDR3 contains 19 residues. Per germline, CDR1 SGHTA and CDR2 FQGNSA. Trimming at V came to 1 base and at J to 4 bases, leaving 13 bases not matched to a gene. As processed by the authors: Nucleated cell number was recorded as an estimate derived from reference gene primer amplification. Method: immunoSEQ multiplex PCR; TCRdb's copy keeps in-frame clones and lacks some. For V, J and clone size, that table is used; D and trimming come from the DNA. The sample records 90,000 to 150,000 clones, roughly 90% being singletons. The rearrangement joins TRBV7-2 to TRBJ2-2; 9 bases fit TRBD2. The sample was peripheral blood. This TCR was recovered from a man aged 70-80 years who had recovered from COVID-19. For the CDR3, the DNA is TGTGCCAGCAGCTTAGTGTCGTTTAGCGGGAGAGGTGGCACCGGGGAGCTGTTTTTT. It translates to CASSLVSFSGRGGTGELFF.